These T cell receptor beta chains were read from a single sample in a study of T cells in localized non-small cell lung cancer. The data were produced by immunoSEQ multiplex PCR, yet TCRdb's version contains in-frame clones alone and is incomplete. The sample includes nearly 15,000 clones, approximately 85% of them seen just once. The sample here was peripheral blood, taken before any cancer treatment. These receptors came from a woman aged 40 to 75 with stage I lung adenocarcinoma. Each CDR3 is given with its conserved first and last residue. A D gene is named only where the DNA matches it firmly. Only some rows state a clone size, as once, few, many or a class for expanded clones.

abundance	d_gene	len	j_gene	v_gene	CDR3aa	CDR3nt
.	TRBD1	17	TRBJ2-2	TRBV19	CASSEGSTGGATGELFF	TGTGCCAGTAGTGAAGGCTCCACAGGGGGCGCAACCGGGGAGCTGTTTTTT
few	.	14	TRBJ1-6	TRBV30	CATEGWSYNSPLHF	TGTGCCACAGAGGGTTGGTCCTATAATTCACCCCTCCACTTT
.	.	14	TRBJ2-5	TRBV7-2	CASSSPTRGETQYF	TGTGCCAGCAGCTCCCCGACACGGGGGGAGACCCAGTACTTC
.	TRBD2	16	TRBJ2-3	TRBV29-1	CSGSGEGKASTDTQYF	TGCAGCGGGTCCGGGGAGGGAAAGGCTAGCACAGATACGCAGTATTTT
.	TRBD2	17	TRBJ2-7	TRBV30	CAWSPAGLAGHTYEQYF	TGTGCCTGGAGCCCCGCGGGGCTAGCGGGCCATACCTACGAGCAGTACTTC
.	.	14	TRBJ2-6	TRBV19	CASSTYSGANVLTF	TGTGCCAGTAGTACTTACTCTGGGGCCAACGTCCTGACTTTC
.	.	13	TRBJ2-5	TRBV9	CASTSGARETQYF	TGTGCCAGCACCTCAGGGGCGCGGGAGACCCAGTACTTC
.	.	14	TRBJ2-6	TRBV19	CASSIRLGANVLTF	TGTGCCAGTAGTATTCGACTTGGGGCCAACGTCCTGACTTTC
.	TRBD1	17	TRBJ1-6	TRBV28	CASSWTGGFSYNSPLHF	TGTGCCAGCAGTTGGACAGGGGGCTTCTCCTATAATTCACCCCTCCACTTT
.	.	15	TRBJ2-1	TRBV11-3	CASSKAGDAYNEQFF	TGTGCCAGCAGCAAGGCAGGGGATGCCTACAATGAGCAGTTCTTC
.	.	11	TRBJ1-1	TRBV20-1	CSAKDIKGAFF	TGCAGTGCCAAGGACATAAAGGGGGCTTTCTTT
few	.	14	TRBJ1-2	TRBV5-1	CASSSDQGNYGYTF	TGCGCCAGCAGCTCAGACCAGGGGAACTATGGCTACACCTTC
.	.	19	TRBJ2-7	TRBV21-1	CASSKGVRLAGGSSYEQYF	TGTGCCAGCAGCAAAGGGGTGCGGCTAGCGGGGGGGAGCTCCTACGAGCAGTACTTC
.	.	15	TRBJ2-1	TRBV18	CASRNSGVRNNEQFF	TGTGCCAGCCGGAATTCGGGGGTGAGGAACAATGAGCAGTTCTTC
.	.	13	TRBJ2-1	TRBV5-6	CASSPPFAGEQFF	TGTGCCAGCAGTCCCCCATTCGCGGGTGAGCAGTTCTTC
.	.	15	TRBJ1-5	TRBV4-3	CASSQDIGADQPQHF	TGCGCCAGCAGCCAAGATATTGGGGCCGATCAGCCCCAGCATTTT
.	TRBD2	15	TRBJ2-3	TRBV27	CASSDFSGGAVTQYF	TGTGCCAGCAGTGATTTTAGCGGGGGGGCGGTTACGCAGTATTTT
.	.	13	TRBJ2-5	TRBV30	CAWTRVGRETQYF	TGTGCCTGGACACGGGTCGGTCGGGAGACCCAGTACTTC
.	.	15	TRBJ2-2	TRBV6-1	CATTTGGVDTGELFF	TGTGCCACTACGACAGGAGGGGTGGACACCGGGGAGCTGTTTTTT
.	TRBD1	14	TRBJ2-2	TRBV11-2	CASSWGQGGGELFF	TGTGCCAGCAGCTGGGGACAGGGCGGCGGGGAGCTGTTTTTT
.	.	16	TRBJ2-1	TRBV7-8	CASSPRSIGSYNEQFF	TGTGCCAGCAGCCCGCGAAGTATCGGCTCCTACAATGAGCAGTTCTTC
.	.	15	TRBJ2-1	TRBV11-2	CASSQQGTYYNEQFF	TGTGCCAGCAGCCAACAGGGTACATACTACAATGAGCAGTTCTTC
.	.	14	TRBJ2-6	TRBV27	CASSLFSGANVLTF	TGTGCCAGCAGTTTATTTTCTGGGGCCAACGTCCTGACTTTC
.	TRBD1	16	TRBJ1-1	TRBV7-2	CASSTYLGQGNTEAFF	TGTGCCAGCAGCACATATTTAGGACAGGGAAATACTGAAGCTTTCTTT
.	.	12	TRBJ2-1	TRBV25-1	CASSSWFNEQFF	TGTGCCAGCAGTAGTTGGTTCAATGAGCAGTTCTTC
.	TRBD1	13	TRBJ1-1	TRBV29-1	CSAGTGAFSEAFF	TGCAGCGCCGGGACAGGGGCGTTTAGTGAAGCTTTCTTT
.	.	14	TRBJ1-2	TRBV5-1	CASSLFPGYYGYTF	TGCGCCAGCAGCTTGTTTCCGGGATACTATGGCTACACCTTC
.	.	15	TRBJ1-4	TRBV5-8	CASSPRSLVHEKLFF	TGTGCCAGCAGCCCCCGGAGTTTGGTACATGAAAAACTGTTTTTT
.	.	14	TRBJ2-7	TRBV10-3	CAIMKTNGSYEQYF	TGTGCCATCATGAAGACAAATGGTTCCTACGAGCAGTACTTC
.	.	15	TRBJ1-1	TRBV30	CAWSVNGRKNTEAFF	TGTGCCTGGAGTGTTAATGGCAGGAAGAACACTGAAGCTTTCTTT
.	.	18	TRBJ2-3	TRBV7-2	CASSSKKGGLGTTDTQYF	TGTGCCAGCAGCTCTAAAAAGGGGGGCTTAGGGACCACAGATACGCAGTATTTT
.	.	14	TRBJ1-2	TRBV6-5	CASRDPGEYYGYTF	TGTGCCAGCAGGGACCCAGGGGAGTACTATGGCTACACCTTC
.	.	13	TRBJ2-2	TRBV7-2	CASSSPSVGELFF	TGTGCCAGCAGCTCCCCTTCGGTAGGGGAGCTGTTTTTT
.	.	13	TRBJ1-5	TRBV7-8	CASTKVVGGPQHF	TGTGCCAGCACCAAGGTGGTGGGAGGACCCCAGCATTTT
.	.	12	TRBJ2-1	TRBV10-3	CAISPGNNEQFF	TGTGCCATCAGCCCTGGAAACAATGAGCAGTTCTTC
.	.	13	TRBJ1-1	TRBV19	CASSIGENTEAFF	TGTGCCAGTAGTATCGGGGAGAACACTGAAGCTTTCTTT
.	.	14	TRBJ2-2	TRBV7-7	CASSLNRATGELFF	TGTGCTAGCAGCTTAAACAGGGCAACCGGGGAGCTGTTTTTT
.	.	14	TRBJ1-5	TRBV27	CASTPRGGRQPQHF	TGTGCCAGCACCCCGCGAGGAGGTCGACAGCCCCAGCATTTT
.	.	13	TRBJ1-5	TRBV6-1	CASSVHRNQPQHF	TGTGCCAGCAGTGTACACCGCAATCAGCCCCAGCATTTT
.	.	18	TRBJ2-6	TRBV5-1	CASSRGQLKLSGANVLTF	TGCGCCAGCAGCAGAGGACAGTTGAAACTATCTGGGGCCAACGTCCTGACTTTC
.	TRBD2	15	TRBJ2-1	TRBV5-1	CASSFRLAGENEQFF	TGCGCCAGCAGCTTCCGCCTAGCGGGCGAAAATGAGCAGTTCTTC
.	.	11	TRBJ2-1	TRBV25-1	CAINWNNEQFF	TGTGCCATCAACTGGAACAATGAGCAGTTCTTC